This T cell receptor (beta chain) was profiled in a study of blood T cell repertoires in COVID-19. The CDR3 sequence is 14 residues long. Trimming pared 6 bases from V and 7 bases from J, leaving 16 bases between. CDR1 and CDR2 from the germline V gene are MNHEY and SMNVEV (reference sequence). How the authors handled the data: Reference gene primer amplification yielded estimated nucleated cell counts. The repertoire was sequenced with immunoSEQ multiplex PCR; TCRdb's copy has only in-frame clones and lacks some. V and J calls and clone size are given by that table; D and trimming were obtained from the DNA. This sample has 150,000 to 200,000 clones, with 60% to 80% found just once.

This clonotype originated in a man aged 60-69 years with active or convalescent COVID-19. The sequencing input was peripheral blood. The chain links TRBV27 to TRBJ1-5; D unresolved. The CDR3 region is CASSLAAGGQPQHF. Written as DNA, the CDR3 is TGTGCCAGCAGCCTAGCGGCGGGAGGGCAGCCCCAGCATTTT.